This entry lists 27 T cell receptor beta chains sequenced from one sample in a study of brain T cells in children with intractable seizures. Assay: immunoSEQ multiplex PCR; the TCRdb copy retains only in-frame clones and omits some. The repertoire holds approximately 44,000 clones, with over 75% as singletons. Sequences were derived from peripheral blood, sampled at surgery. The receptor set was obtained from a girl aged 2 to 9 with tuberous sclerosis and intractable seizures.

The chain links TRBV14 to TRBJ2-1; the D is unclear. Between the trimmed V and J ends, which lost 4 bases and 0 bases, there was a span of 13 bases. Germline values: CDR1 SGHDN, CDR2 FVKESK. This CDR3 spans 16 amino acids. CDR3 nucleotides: TGTGCCAGCAGCCCCCTGGGAAGGAGCTCCTACAATGAGCAGTTCTTC. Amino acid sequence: CASSPLGRSSYNEQFF.

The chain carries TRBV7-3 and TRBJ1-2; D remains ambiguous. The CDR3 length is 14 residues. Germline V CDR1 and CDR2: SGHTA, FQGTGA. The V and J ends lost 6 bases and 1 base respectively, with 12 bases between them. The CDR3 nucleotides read TGTGCCAGCAGGAACCCAGGTTTTAACTATGGCTACACCTTC. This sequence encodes CASRNPGFNYGYTF.

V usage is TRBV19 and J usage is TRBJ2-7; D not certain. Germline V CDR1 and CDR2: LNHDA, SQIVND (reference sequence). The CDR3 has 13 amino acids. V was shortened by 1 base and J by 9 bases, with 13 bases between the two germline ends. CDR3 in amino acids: CASSIGQAVGQYV. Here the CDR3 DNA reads TGTGCCAGTAGTATAGGGCAGGCCGTCGGGCAGTACGTC.

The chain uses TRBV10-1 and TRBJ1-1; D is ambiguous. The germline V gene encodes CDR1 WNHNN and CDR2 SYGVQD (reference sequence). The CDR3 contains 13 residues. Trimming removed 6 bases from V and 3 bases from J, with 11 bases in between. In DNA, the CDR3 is TGCGCCAGCAGAACGCGTCCAGACACTGAAGCTTTCTTT. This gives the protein CASRTRPDTEAFF.

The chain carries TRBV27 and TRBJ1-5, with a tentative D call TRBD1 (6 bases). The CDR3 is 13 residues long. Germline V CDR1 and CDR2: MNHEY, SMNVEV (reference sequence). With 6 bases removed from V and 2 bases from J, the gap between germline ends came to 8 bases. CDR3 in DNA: TGTGCCAGCAGACAGGGTGGCAATCAGCCCCAGCATTTT. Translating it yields CASRQGGNQPQHF.

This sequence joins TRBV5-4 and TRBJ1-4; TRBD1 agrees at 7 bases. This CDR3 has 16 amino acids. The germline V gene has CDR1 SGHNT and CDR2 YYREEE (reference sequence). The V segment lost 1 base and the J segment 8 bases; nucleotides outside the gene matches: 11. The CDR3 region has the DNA TGTGCCAGCAGCTTGAAGACAGGGCCAGGCCCCGAAAAACTGTTTTTT. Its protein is CASSLKTGPGPEKLFF.

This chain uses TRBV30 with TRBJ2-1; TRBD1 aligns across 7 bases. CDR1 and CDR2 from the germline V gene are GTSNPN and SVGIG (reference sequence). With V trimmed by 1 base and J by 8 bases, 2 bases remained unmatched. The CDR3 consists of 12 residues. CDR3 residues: CAWSGDSHEQFF. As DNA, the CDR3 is TGTGCCTGGAGTGGGGACAGCCATGAGCAGTTCTTC.

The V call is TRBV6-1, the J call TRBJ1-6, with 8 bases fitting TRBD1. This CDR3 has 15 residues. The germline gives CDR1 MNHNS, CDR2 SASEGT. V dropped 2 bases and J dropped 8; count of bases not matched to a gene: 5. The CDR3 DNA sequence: TGTGCCAGCAGTGAACGTAGGACAGGGTATTCACCCCTCCACTTT. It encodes CASSERRTGYSPLHF.

CDR3 in amino acids: CASSMGWEQFF. Here the CDR3 DNA reads TGTGCCAGTAGTATGGGATGGGAGCAGTTCTTC. The rearrangement links TRBV19 to TRBJ2-1, with unresolved D. CDR3 length: 11 residues. Germline loops: CDR1 LNHDA, CDR2 SQIVND (reference sequence). The ends were cut back, 3 bases at V and 10 bases at J, with 7 bases in the middle.

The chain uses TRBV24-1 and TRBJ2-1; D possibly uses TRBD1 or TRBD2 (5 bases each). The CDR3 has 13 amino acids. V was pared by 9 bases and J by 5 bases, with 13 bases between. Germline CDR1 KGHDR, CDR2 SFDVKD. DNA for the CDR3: TGTGCCACCCGGGCCGAGGGGCACAATGAGCAGTTCTTC. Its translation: CATRAEGHNEQFF.

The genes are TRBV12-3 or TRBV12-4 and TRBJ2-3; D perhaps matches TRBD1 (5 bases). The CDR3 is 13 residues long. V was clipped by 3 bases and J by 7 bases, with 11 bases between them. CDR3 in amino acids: CASSFVGPHTQYF. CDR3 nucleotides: TGTGCCAGCAGTTTTGTGGGGCCTCATACGCAGTATTTT.

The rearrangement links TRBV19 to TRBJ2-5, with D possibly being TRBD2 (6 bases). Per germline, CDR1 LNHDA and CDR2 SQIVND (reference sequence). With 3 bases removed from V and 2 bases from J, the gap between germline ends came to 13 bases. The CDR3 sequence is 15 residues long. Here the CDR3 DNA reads TGTGCCAGTAGTATGGAGGGGAGAATTCAAGAGACCCAGTACTTC. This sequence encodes CASSMEGRIQETQYF.

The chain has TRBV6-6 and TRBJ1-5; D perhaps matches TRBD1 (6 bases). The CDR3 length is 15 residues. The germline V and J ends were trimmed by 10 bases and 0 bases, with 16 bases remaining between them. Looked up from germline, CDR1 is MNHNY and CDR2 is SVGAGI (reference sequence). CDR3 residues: CATKPGTFSNQPQHF. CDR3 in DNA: TGTGCCACCAAACCCGGGACATTTAGCAATCAGCCCCAGCATTTT.

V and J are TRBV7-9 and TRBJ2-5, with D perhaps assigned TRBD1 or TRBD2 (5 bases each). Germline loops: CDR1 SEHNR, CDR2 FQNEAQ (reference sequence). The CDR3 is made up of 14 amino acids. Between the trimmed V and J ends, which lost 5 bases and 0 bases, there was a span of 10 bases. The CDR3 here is CASSPRDDQETQYF. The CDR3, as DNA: TGTGCCAGCAGCCCCCGGGACGACCAAGAGACCCAGTACTTC.

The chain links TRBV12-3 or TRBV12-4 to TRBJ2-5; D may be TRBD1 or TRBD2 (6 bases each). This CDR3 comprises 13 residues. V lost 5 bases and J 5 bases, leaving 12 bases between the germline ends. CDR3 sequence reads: CASSARGLETQYF. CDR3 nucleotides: TGTGCCAGCAGTGCTCGGGGGCTGGAGACCCAGTACTTC.

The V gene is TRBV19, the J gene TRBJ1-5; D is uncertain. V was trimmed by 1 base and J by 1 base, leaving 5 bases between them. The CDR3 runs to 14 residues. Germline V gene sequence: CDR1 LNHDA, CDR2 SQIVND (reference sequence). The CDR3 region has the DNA TGTGCCAGTAGTATAGCCGGAAGCAATCAGCCCCAGCATTTT. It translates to CASSIAGSNQPQHF.

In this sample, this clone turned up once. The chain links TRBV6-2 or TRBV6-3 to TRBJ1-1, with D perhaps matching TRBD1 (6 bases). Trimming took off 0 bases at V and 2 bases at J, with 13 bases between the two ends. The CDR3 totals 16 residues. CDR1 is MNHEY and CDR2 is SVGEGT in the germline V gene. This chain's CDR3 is CASSYSLRTANTEAFF. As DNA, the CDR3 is TGTGCCAGCAGTTACTCGCTCCGGACAGCCAACACTGAAGCTTTCTTT.

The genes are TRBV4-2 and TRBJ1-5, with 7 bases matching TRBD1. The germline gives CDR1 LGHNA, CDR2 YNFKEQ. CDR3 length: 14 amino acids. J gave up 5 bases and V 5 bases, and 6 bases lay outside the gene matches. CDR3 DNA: TGTGCCAGCAGCAAACAGGGGCGGGATCAGCCCCAGCATTTT. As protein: CASSKQGRDQPQHF.

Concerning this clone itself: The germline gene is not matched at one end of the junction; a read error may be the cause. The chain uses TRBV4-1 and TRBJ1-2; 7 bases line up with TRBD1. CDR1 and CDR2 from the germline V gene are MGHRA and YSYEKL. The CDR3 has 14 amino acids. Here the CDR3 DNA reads TGCGTCAGCAGCCCTAGACAGGGCAATAATGGCTACACCTTC. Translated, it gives CVSSPRQGNNGYTF.

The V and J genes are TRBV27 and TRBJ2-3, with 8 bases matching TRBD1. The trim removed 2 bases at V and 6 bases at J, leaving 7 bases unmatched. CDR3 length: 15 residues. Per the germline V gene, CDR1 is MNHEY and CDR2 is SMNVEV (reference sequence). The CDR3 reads CASSLGQGYVDTQYF. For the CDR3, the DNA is TGTGCCAGCAGTTTAGGACAGGGATACGTGGATACGCAGTATTTT.

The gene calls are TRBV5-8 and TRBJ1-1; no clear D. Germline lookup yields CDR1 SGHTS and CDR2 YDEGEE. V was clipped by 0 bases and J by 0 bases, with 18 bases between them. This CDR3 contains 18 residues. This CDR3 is CASSLVFSAGMMNTEAFF. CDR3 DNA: TGTGCCAGCAGCTTGGTCTTTTCTGCAGGTATGATGAACACTGAAGCTTTCTTT.

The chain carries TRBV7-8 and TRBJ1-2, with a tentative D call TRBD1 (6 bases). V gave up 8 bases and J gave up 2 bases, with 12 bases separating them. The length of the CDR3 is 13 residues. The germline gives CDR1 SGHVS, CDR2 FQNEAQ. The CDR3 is CASQDRENYGYTF. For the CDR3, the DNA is TGTGCCAGCCAGGACAGAGAAAACTATGGCTACACCTTC.

The chain's CDR3 is CASSLTSGGAFYEQYF. Here the CDR3 DNA reads TGCGCCAGCAGCTTAACTAGCGGGGGGGCCTTCTACGAGCAGTACTTC. V gene TRBV5-1 combines with J gene TRBJ2-7; 13 bases align to TRBD2. V lost 2 bases, J lost 3 bases, and 5 bases stayed unmatched. Germline loops: CDR1 SGHRS, CDR2 YFSETQ. The CDR3 totals 16 residues.

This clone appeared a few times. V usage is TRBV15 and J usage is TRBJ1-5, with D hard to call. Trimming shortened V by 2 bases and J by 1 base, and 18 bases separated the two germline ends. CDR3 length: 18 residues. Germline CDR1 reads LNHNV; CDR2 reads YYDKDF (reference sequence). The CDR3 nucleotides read TGTGCCACCAGCAGATCTGGTTACGTGGACCCAAGCAATCAGCCCCAGCATTTT. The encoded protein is CATSRSGYVDPSNQPQHF.

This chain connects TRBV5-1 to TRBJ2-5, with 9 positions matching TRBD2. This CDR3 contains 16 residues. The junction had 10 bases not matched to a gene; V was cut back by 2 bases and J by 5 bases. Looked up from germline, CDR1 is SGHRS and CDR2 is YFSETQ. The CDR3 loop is CASSFAFRGGDETQYF. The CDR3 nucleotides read TGCGCCAGCAGCTTCGCTTTCCGCGGGGGGGACGAGACCCAGTACTTC.

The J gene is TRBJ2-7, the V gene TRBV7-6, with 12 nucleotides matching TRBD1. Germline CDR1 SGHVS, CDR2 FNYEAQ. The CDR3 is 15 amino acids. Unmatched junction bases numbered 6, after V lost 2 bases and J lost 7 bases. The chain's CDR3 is CASSLLRDRGQEQYV. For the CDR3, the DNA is TGTGCCAGCAGCTTACTCCGGGACAGGGGGCAGGAGCAGTACGTC.

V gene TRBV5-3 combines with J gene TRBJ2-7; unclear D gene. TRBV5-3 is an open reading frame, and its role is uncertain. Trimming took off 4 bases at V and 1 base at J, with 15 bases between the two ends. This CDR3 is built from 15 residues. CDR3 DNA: TGTGCCAGAAGCCTCCCGGGTTCGGATTCCTACGAGCAGTACGTC. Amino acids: CARSLPGSDSYEQYV.